This is a list of T cell receptor beta chains from one sample in a study of early T cells in non-severe SARS-CoV-2 infection. TCRdb passed the 5' RACE reads through MiXCR, listing each CDR3 protein once. The repertoire holds roughly 28,000 distinct CDR3 sequences, with 4.4% as singletons. Sample: whole blood. The receptors were sampled from an adult who was a healthcare worker with PCR-confirmed SARS-CoV-2 infection or an uninfected control (not recorded which). Each CDR3 is given with its conserved first and last residue. The D gene is left open where the match is weak. The size of a clone is reported for some rows only, either as once, few or many, or as a class for expanded clones.

abundance	d_gene	j_gene	v_gene	CDR3aa	CDR3nt
many	TRBD1	TRBJ1-5	TRBV7-9	CASSMTGDQPQHF	TGTGCCAGCAGCATGACAGGGGACCAGCCCCAGCATTTT
medium-sized	NA	TRBJ1-6	TRBV7-2	CASSLNSPLHF	TGTGCCAGCAGCCTTAATTCACCCCTCCACTTT
NA	NA	TRBJ1-2	TRBV5-6	CASSRTTPYYGYTF	TGTGCCAGCAGCCGGACGACGCCTTACTATGGCTACACCTTC
many	NA	TRBJ2-3	TRBV28	CASSLRDTQYF	TGTGCCAGCAGTTTAAGAGATACGCAGTATTTT
many	TRBD2	TRBJ2-2	TRBV29-1	CSVVWLAGDAGELFF	TGCAGCGTTGTGTGGCTAGCGGGGGATGCCGGGGAGCTGTTTTTT
many	TRBD1	TRBJ1-5	TRBV20-1	CSAPTGGNQPQHF	TGCAGTGCCCCCACAGGGGGCAATCAGCCCCAGCATTTT
many	NA	TRBJ2-7	TRBV29-1	CSVEPLAGSTYEQYF	TGCAGCGTTGAGCCCCTTGCCGGGTCTACCTACGAGCAGTACTTC
many	NA	TRBJ1-6	TRBV10-3	CAIMGRDNSPLHF	TGTGCCATCATGGGCAGGGACAATTCACCCCTCCACTTT
many	NA	TRBJ1-3	TRBV10-3	CATQEGGQSGNTIYF	TGTGCCACCCAAGAGGGGGGTCAGTCTGGAAACACCATATATTTT
many	NA	TRBJ2-5	TRBV18	CASSPGDYQETQYF	TGTGCCAGCTCACCGGGAGACTACCAAGAGACCCAGTACTTC
many	NA	TRBJ2-2	TRBV24-1	CATSDYRDTGELFF	TGTGCCACCAGTGACTACAGGGACACCGGGGAGCTGTTTTTT
many	NA	TRBJ1-5	TRBV7-2	CASSVQGQPQHF	TGTGCCAGCAGCGTACAGGGTCAGCCCCAGCATTTT
many	TRBD2	TRBJ2-2	TRBV6-4	CASRVAGETGELFF	TGTGCCAGCAGAGTAGCGGGGGAGACCGGGGAGCTGTTTTTT
many	NA	TRBJ1-5	TRBV28	CASSYRTASNQPQHF	TGTGCCAGCAGTTACCGGACAGCTAGCAATCAGCCCCAGCATTTT
few	TRBD2	TRBJ2-1	TRBV7-9	CASRLAGYSYNEQFF	TGTGCCAGCAGATTAGCGGGGTACTCCTACAATGAGCAGTTCTTC
NA	NA	TRBJ1-6	TRBV5-1	CASSAAGGNSPLHF	TGCGCCAGCAGCGCGGCCGGGGGCAATTCACCCCTCCACTTT
many	TRBD1	TRBJ2-5	TRBV5-4	CASGTGGPQETQYF	TGTGCCAGCGGGACAGGGGGCCCCCAAGAGACCCAGTACTTC
many	NA	TRBJ2-2	TRBV2	CASSESTSQLNTGELFF	TGTGCCAGCAGTGAAAGCACGAGCCAGCTAAACACCGGGGAGCTGTTTTTT
many	TRBD2	TRBJ2-3	TRBV25-1	CASSKLAGGRTDTQYF	TGTGCCAGCAGCAAACTAGCGGGGGGACGTACAGATACGCAGTATTTT
many	NA	TRBJ1-5	TRBV6-1	CASIPGSGGRQPQHF	TGTGCCAGCATCCCAGGTAGCGGGGGACGGCAGCCCCAGCATTTT
many	TRBD1	TRBJ2-1	TRBV5-5	CASSLAGQGYNEQFF	TGTGCCAGCAGCTTGGCCGGACAGGGATACAATGAGCAGTTCTTC
many	TRBD2	TRBJ2-3	TRBV3-1	CASSPLESGGPDTQYF	TGTGCCAGCAGCCCCCTCGAGAGCGGGGGCCCAGATACGCAGTATTTT
many	TRBD2	TRBJ2-1	TRBV7-3	CASSLGPGLAANEQFF	TGTGCCAGCAGCTTAGGCCCGGGACTAGCCGCCAATGAGCAGTTCTTC
NA	NA	TRBJ2-7	TRBV7-6	CASAVRDTSYEQYF	TGTGCCAGCGCGGTACGGGACACTTCCTACGAGCAGTACTTC
many	TRBD1	TRBJ1-5	TRBV7-2	CASSDRDRGNQPQHF	TGTGCCAGCAGCGACCGGGACAGAGGCAATCAGCCCCAGCATTTT
many	NA	TRBJ1-4	TRBV20-1	CSARVGGREKLFF	TGCAGTGCTAGAGTGGGCGGTCGTGAAAAACTGTTTTTT
many	NA	TRBJ1-6	TRBV15	CATSRGAFGSPLHF	TGTGCCACCAGCAGAGGAGCCTTTGGCTCACCCCTCCACTTT
many	NA	TRBJ2-1	TRBV12-3/TRBV12-4	CASSLAGGPFNEQFF	TGTGCCAGCAGTTTAGCGGGGGGGCCCTTCAATGAGCAGTTCTTC
many	NA	TRBJ2-5	TRBV20-1	CSARDRGQYF	TGCAGTGCTAGAGACCGGGGCCAGTACTTC
NA	NA	TRBJ2-2	TRBV7-3	CASSFRPSTGELFF	TGTGCCAGCAGCTTTCGACCGAGCACCGGGGAGCTGTTTTTT
many	TRBD1	TRBJ1-6	TRBV2	CASSGQGLSGSPLHF	TGTGCCAGCAGTGGACAGGGGCTCTCAGGCTCCCCCCTCCACTTT
medium-sized	NA	TRBJ2-1	TRBV12-3/TRBV12-4	CASSLERVGNEQFF	TGTGCCAGCAGTTTGGAGAGGGTCGGAAATGAGCAGTTCTTC
few	TRBD1	TRBJ1-4	TRBV5-1	CASRLSRDRGEKLFF	TGCGCCAGCAGACTGAGCCGGGACAGGGGAGAGAAACTGTTTTTT
many	TRBD1	TRBJ1-4	TRBV4-3	CASSPKGATFATNEKLFF	TGCGCCAGCAGCCCCAAGGGGGCAACATTTGCAACTAATGAAAAACTGTTTTTT
many	NA	TRBJ1-2	TRBV19	CASSIFPSGGPYGYTF	TGTGCCAGTAGCATCTTTCCCAGCGGCGGGCCCTATGGCTACACCTTC
many	NA	TRBJ2-7	TRBV7-2	CASSPGRNTYEQYF	TGTGCCAGCAGCCCGGGACGGAATACCTACGAGCAGTACTTC
few	TRBD1	TRBJ2-7	TRBV4-3	CASSPTATGAEKQYF	TGCGCCAGCAGCCCCACTGCGACAGGGGCGGAAAAGCAGTACTTC
many	TRBD1	TRBJ1-4	TRBV19	CASKGTADEKLFF	TGTGCCAGTAAAGGGACAGCCGATGAAAAACTGTTTTTT
many	NA	TRBJ2-5	TRBV7-9	CASSFQGGSETQYF	TGTGCCAGCAGCTTTCAGGGGGGATCGGAGACCCAGTACTTC
NA	NA	TRBJ2-1	TRBV11-2	CASSLVHDKFNEQFF	TGTGCCAGCAGCTTAGTCCACGACAAATTCAATGAGCAGTTCTTC
many	NA	TRBJ1-2	TRBV29-1	CSVVGALYGYTF	TGCAGCGTTGTTGGGGCTCTTTATGGCTACACCTTC
NA	NA	TRBJ2-6	TRBV4-1	CASSQVSWGTGANVLTF	TGCGCCAGCAGCCAAGTTTCATGGGGAACTGGGGCCAACGTCCTGACTTTC
many	NA	TRBJ2-4	TRBV19	CASSIGTIGIQYF	TGTGCCAGTAGTATAGGGACTATCGGCATTCAGTACTTC
many	TRBD1	TRBJ1-2	TRBV7-9	CASSPGTGTYGYTF	TGTGCCAGCAGCCCCGGGACAGGGACCTATGGCTACACCTTC
many	NA	TRBJ2-7	TRBV5-5	CASSLVDGSYEQYF	TGTGCCAGCAGCTTGGTGGACGGTTCCTACGAGCAGTACTTC
few	NA	TRBJ1-2	TRBV7-8	CASSKYRVAANYGYTF	TGTGCCAGCAGCAAGTACAGGGTCGCGGCTAACTATGGCTACACCTTC
few	NA	TRBJ2-5	TRBV10-3	CAISDSNMTTRNLETQYF	TGTGCCATCAGTGACTCCAATATGACTACAAGGAATCTGGAGACCCAGTACTTC
many	NA	TRBJ1-1	TRBV30	CAWQRTSNTEAFF	TGTGCCTGGCAACGGACTTCCAACACTGAAGCTTTCTTT
many	NA	TRBJ1-2	TRBV7-9	CASSSSYNYGYTF	TGTGCCAGCAGTTCGTCCTATAACTATGGCTACACCTTC